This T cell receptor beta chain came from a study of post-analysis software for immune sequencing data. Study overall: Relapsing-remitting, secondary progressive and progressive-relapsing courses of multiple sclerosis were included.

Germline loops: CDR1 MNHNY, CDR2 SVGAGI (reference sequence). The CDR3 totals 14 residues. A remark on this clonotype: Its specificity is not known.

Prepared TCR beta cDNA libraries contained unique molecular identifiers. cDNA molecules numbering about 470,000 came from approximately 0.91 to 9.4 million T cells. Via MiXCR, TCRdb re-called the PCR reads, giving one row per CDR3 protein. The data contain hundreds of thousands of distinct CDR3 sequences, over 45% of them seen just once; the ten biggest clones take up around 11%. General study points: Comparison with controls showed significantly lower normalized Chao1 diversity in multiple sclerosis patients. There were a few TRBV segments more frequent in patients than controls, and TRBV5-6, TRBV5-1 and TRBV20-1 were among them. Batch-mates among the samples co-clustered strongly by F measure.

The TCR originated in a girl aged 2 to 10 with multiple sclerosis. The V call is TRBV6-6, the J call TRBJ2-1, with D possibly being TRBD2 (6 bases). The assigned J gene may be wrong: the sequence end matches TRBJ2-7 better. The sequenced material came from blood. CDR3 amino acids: CASSRGSSSNEQYF. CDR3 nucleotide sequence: TGTGCCAGCAGTCGGGGGTCTAGTTCGAATGAGCAGTACTTC.